This TCR beta chain was retrieved from a study of CD8+CD57+ T cells in acquired aplastic anemia. Study findings and constraints: Researchers report that around 30 CD8+ CDR3 sequences appeared in both patients and controls.

Genomic DNA templated the TCR beta VDJ and CDR3 profiling. One entry per CDR3 protein results from TCRdb running MiXCR on the reads. The sample holds over 150,000 distinct CDR3 sequences, 71% seen once. As regards this clonotype: The target antigen is unknown.

Trimming left V 1 base short and J 1 base short, with 9 bases between. This CDR3 has 15 amino acids. Germline CDR1 is LNHDA and CDR2 is SQIVND (reference sequence). Patients picked for sequencing had shown CD8+CD57+ cell expansion detected by flow cytometry. The sequenced sample was sorted CD4+, CD8+, or CD8+CD57+ T cells (not recorded which) from PBMCs. The receptor was isolated from a human donor with aplastic anemia. The V call is TRBV19, the J call TRBJ2-3; D ambiguous. CDR3: CASSIAQPGTDTQYF. As DNA, the CDR3 is TGTGCCAGTAGTATAGCTCAGCCAGGCACAGATACGCAGTATTTT.